The 4 T cell receptor beta chains given below trace back to one sample, sequenced in a study of blood T cell repertoires in COVID-19. Generated by immunoSEQ multiplex PCR, the TCRdb table keeps only in-frame clones and is missing some. The data show 200,000 to 250,000 clones, 84% seen once. The sample comprised peripheral blood. These receptors originate from a woman aged 60-75 years with acute or convalescent COVID-19.

The rearrangement links TRBV7-3 to TRBJ2-2, with D perhaps matching TRBD2 (5 bases). Trimming took off 5 bases at V and 0 bases at J, with 10 bases between the two ends. This CDR3 contains 15 residues. The V gene's germline CDR1 is SGHTA and CDR2 FQGTGA. The CDR3 loop reads CASSPGVANTGELFF. CDR3 in DNA: TGTGCCAGCAGCCCCGGGGTAGCGAACACCGGGGAGCTGTTTTTT.

This clone was recorded only once. Additional DNA sequences in this sample encode the identical CDR3. V gene TRBV7-3 combines with J gene TRBJ1-1; D unclear. Trimming pared 5 bases from V and 2 bases from J, leaving 9 bases between. Germline V gene lookup returns CDR1 SGHTA and CDR2 FQGTGA. The CDR3 totals 13 residues. CDR3 in amino acids: CASSATRNTEAFF. DNA of the CDR3: TGTGCCAGCAGCGCTACGAGAAACACTGAAGCTTTCTTT.

A single count supports this clone. The J gene is TRBJ1-5, the V gene TRBV9, with D possibly being TRBD1 (6 bases). V shed 0 bases and J shed 7 bases, with 14 bases lying between them. The CDR3 has 15 residues. Per germline, CDR1 SGDLS and CDR2 YYNGEE. This chain's CDR3 is CASSVGEGTGQPQHF. DNA of the CDR3: TGTGCCAGCAGCGTAGGAGAGGGCACAGGGCAGCCCCAGCATTTT.

The chain carries TRBV5-4 and TRBJ2-1; TRBD2 agrees at 7 bases. V trimming: 4 bases; J trimming: 7 bases; junction bases outside the gene matches: 14. Germline V gives CDR1 SGHNT, CDR2 YYREEE (reference sequence). The CDR3 has 16 amino acids. The CDR3 coding sequence is TGTGCCAGCAGCCTGGTGTCGGCTAGCGGCGCGAATGAGCAGTTCTTC. The encoded protein is CASSLVSASGANEQFF.